This TCR beta chain was captured by sequencing in a study of radiation and T cells in renal cell carcinoma. V was shortened by 1 base and J by 11 bases, with 15 bases between the two germline ends. Germline assignment: CDR1 SEHNR and CDR2 FQNEAQ (reference sequence). CDR3 size: 14 residues. Indicated time point: blood 4 weeks post-SBRT, at nephrectomy. As for treatment: 15 Gy SBRT to primary tumor, nephrectomy 4 weeks later. The repertoire was sequenced with immunoSEQ multiplex PCR; TCRdb's copy has only in-frame clones and lacks some. The data contain around 100,000 clones, 80% to 90% of them seen just once; the ten biggest clones take up 6.5% to 8%.

This rearrangement joins TRBV7-9 to TRBJ1-5, with D maybe TRBD1 (5 bases). The clonotype comes from a man in his 60s with renal cell carcinoma. Material: blood, obtained from a patient whose treatment included radiotherapy and nephrectomy. The CDR3 DNA follows: TGTGCCAGCAGCTTAGATTCAGCCCAAGGGGCCCAGCATTTT. It translates to CASSLDSAQGAQHF. Combining the CDR3 with reference TRBV7-9 and TRBJ1-5 gives the whole variable domain DTGVSQNPRHKITKRGQNVTFRCDPISEHNRLYWYRQTLGQGPEFLTYFQNEAQLEKSRLLSDRFSAERPKGSFSTLEIQRTEQGDSAMYLCASSLDSAQGAQHFGDGTRLSIL.